The 11 T cell receptor beta chains below were found in one sample sequenced in a study of sequential checkpoint blockade in melanoma. Sample treatment: randomized to nivolumab then ipilimumab (arm A) or the reverse (arm B). Only in-frame clones appear in the TCRdb table, and some are missing; sequencing was by immunoSEQ multiplex PCR. This table has 35,000 to 40,000 clones, roughly 88% appearing once. The sample was CD8+ T cells sorted from blood (inferred from file names), taken from a patient given nivolumab and ipilimumab in sequence. These receptors were obtained from a human donor with melanoma.

As regards this clone: A junction end diverges from the germline sequence, so it may reflect a read error. The chain joins TRBV7-2 to TRBJ2-5; D unclear. The V gene's germline CDR1 is SGHTA and CDR2 FQGNSA. This CDR3 region has 12 residues. CDR3 region: CASSSNEPHPNF. DNA of the CDR3: TGTGCCAGCAGCTCCAACGAGCCCCACCCCAACTTC.

V and J are TRBV7-9 and TRBJ2-1; 11 bases are shared with TRBD1. The CDR3 loop spans 16 amino acids. Trimming took 6 bases from V and 2 from J; bases not matched to a gene: 6. Germline CDR1 reads SEHNR; CDR2 reads FQNEAQ (reference sequence). The CDR3, as DNA: TGTGCCAGCAGTCCTGAGGGACAGGGGGCCTACAATGAGCAGTTCTTC. It translates to CASSPEGQGAYNEQFF.

The CDR3 here is CASSWGLATSYNEQFF. The DNA of the CDR3 is TGCGCCAGCAGCTGGGGTCTAGCGACATCCTACAATGAGCAGTTCTTC. This chain uses TRBV5-1 with TRBJ2-1, with a tentative D call TRBD2 (6 bases). CDR3 length: 16 amino acids. Deletions cut 3 bases from V and 1 base from J, with 14 bases between. Per the germline V gene, CDR1 is SGHRS and CDR2 is YFSETQ.

The chain links TRBV10-1 to TRBJ2-3; TRBD2 matches at 12 bases. The CDR3 runs 18 residues. V was pared by 2 bases and J by 2 bases, with 8 bases of the junction left unmatched. Germline lookup yields CDR1 WNHNN and CDR2 SYGVQD (reference sequence). The DNA for the CDR3 is TGCGCCAGCAGTGAGCGACTAGCGGGAGTCCTTGACACAGATACGCAGTATTTT. Its protein product is CASSERLAGVLDTDTQYF.

The count of this clone is one. This chain connects TRBV6-1 to TRBJ2-7; 9 bases fit TRBD2. The CDR3 spans 15 residues. Germline V gene data show CDR1 as MNHNS and CDR2 as SASEGT. Unmatched junction bases numbered 10, after V lost 7 bases and J lost 3 bases. The CDR3 nucleotides are TGTGCCAGCAAGGAAAGGACTAGCGAAAACTACGAGCAGTACTTC. This gives the protein CASKERTSENYEQYF.

V gene TRBV4-1 combines with J gene TRBJ2-7; possible D gene TRBD1, 6 bases. Per the germline V gene, CDR1 is MGHRA and CDR2 is YSYEKL. The CDR3 spans 16 residues. V gave up 0 bases and J gave up 3 bases, with 15 bases separating them. The CDR3 region has the DNA TGCGCCAGCAGCCAAGAAGGGCCTATCAGGGGCTACGAGCAGTACTTC. It is translated as CASSQEGPIRGYEQYF.

The genes are TRBV7-3 and TRBJ2-1, with 7 positions matching TRBD2. Losses at the gene ends were 2 bases for V and 2 bases for J; bases not matched to a gene: 6. The CDR3 has 16 amino acids. Germline V gene data show CDR1 as SGHTA and CDR2 as FQGTGA. DNA for the CDR3: TGTGCCAGCAGCTTATCGGTCCGGGGGGCCTACAATGAGCAGTTCTTC. Encoded protein: CASSLSVRGAYNEQFF.

V gene TRBV27 combines with J gene TRBJ1-1; 7 nucleotides agree with TRBD1. The V and J ends lost 3 bases and 0 bases, in that order; junction bases with no gene match: 4. CDR3 size: 15 residues. Looked up from germline, CDR1 is MNHEY and CDR2 is SMNVEV (reference sequence). As DNA, the CDR3 is TGTGCCAGCAGTTTCATGACAGGGATGAACACTGAAGCTTTCTTT. Encoded protein: CASSFMTGMNTEAFF.

This chain uses TRBV11-2 with TRBJ2-7, with D tentatively TRBD2 (6 bases). The germline V gene encodes CDR1 SGHAT and CDR2 FQNNGV. Trimming stripped 1 base from V and 2 bases from J, with 15 bases between. The CDR3 extends over 16 amino acids. The CDR3 DNA reads as TGTGCCAGCAGCTTAGCTGGCGGGAAGGGAGCCTACGAGCAGTACTTC. Amino acids: CASSLAGGKGAYEQYF. Looking up the rest from reference TRBV11-2 and TRBJ2-7 gives the full variable domain: EAGVAQSPRYKIIEKRQSVAFWCNPISGHATLYWYQQILGQGPKLLIQFQNNGVVDDSQLPKDRFSAERLKGVDSTLKIQPAKLEDSAVYLCASSLAGGKGAYEQYFGPGTRLTVT.

V is TRBV28 and J is TRBJ1-5, with D hard to call. The V gene lost 3 bases and the J gene lost 5 bases, with 14 bases spanning the gap. Germline V CDR1 and CDR2: MDHEN, SYDVKM. This CDR3 has 15 amino acids. CDR3 protein: CASSFGERGYQPQHF. The CDR3 DNA follows: TGTGCCAGCAGTTTCGGGGAACGGGGTTATCAGCCCCAGCATTTT.

The rearrangement links TRBV9 to TRBJ1-5; 7 bases are shared with TRBD1. J lost 9 bases, V lost 4 bases, and 7 bases had no gene match. Germline assignment: CDR1 SGDLS and CDR2 YYNGEE. The CDR3 spans 13 residues. DNA for the CDR3: TGTGCCAGCAGCTCCCGACAGGGTGGGCCCCAGCATTTT. Translated: CASSSRQGGPQHF.